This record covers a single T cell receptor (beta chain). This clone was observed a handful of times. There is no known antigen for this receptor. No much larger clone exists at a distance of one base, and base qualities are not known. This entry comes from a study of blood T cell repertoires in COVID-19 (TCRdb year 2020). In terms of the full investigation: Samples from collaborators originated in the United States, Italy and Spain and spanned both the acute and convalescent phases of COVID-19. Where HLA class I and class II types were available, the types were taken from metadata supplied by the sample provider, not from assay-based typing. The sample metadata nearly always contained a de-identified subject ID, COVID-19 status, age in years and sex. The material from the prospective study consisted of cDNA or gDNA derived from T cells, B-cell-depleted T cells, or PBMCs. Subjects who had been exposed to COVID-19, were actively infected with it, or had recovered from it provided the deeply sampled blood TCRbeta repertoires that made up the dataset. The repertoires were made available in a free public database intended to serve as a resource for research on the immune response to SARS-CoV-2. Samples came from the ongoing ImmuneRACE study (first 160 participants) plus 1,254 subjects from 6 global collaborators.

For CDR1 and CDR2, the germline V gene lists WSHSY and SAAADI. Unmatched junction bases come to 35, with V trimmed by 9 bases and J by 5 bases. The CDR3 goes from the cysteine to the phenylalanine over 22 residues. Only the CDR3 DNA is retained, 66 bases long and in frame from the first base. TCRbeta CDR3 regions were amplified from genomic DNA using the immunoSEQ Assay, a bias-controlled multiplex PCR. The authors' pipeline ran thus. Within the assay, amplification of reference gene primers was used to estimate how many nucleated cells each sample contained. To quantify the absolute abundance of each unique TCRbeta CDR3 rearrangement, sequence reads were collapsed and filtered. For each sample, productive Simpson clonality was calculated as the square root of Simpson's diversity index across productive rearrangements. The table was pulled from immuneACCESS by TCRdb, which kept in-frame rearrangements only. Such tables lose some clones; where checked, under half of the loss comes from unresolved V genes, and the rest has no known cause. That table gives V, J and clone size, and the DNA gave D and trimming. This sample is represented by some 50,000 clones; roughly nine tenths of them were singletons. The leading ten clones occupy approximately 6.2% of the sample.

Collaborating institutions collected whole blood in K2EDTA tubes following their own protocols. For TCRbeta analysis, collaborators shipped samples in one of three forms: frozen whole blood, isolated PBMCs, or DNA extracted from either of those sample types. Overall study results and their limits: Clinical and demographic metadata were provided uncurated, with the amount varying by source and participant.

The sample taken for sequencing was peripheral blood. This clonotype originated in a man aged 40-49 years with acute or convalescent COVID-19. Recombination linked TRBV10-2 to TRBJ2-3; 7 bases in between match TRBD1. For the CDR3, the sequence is CARIPFTWASPTGARKIDTQYF. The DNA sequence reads TGCGCCAGAATACCCTTTACATGGGCCTCCCCAACAGGGGCGCGGAAAATAGATACGCAGTATTTT.